The clone carrying this T cell receptor beta chain was counted only a few times. This CDR3 is built from 15 residues. CDR1 LNHNV and CDR2 YYDKDF come from the germline V gene (reference sequence). V gave up 3 bases and J gave up 0 bases; unmatched junction bases: 2. The data were obtained in a study of blood T cell repertoires in COVID-19. Background on the study: Sites across the United States, Italy and Spain contributed samples from acute and convalescent COVID-19.

As processed by the authors: Reference gene primers were amplified, and this amplification served to estimate nucleated cell counts. Produced via immunoSEQ multiplex PCR; TCRdb's table is partial and in-frame only. The DNA gave D and trimming, while V, J and clone size come from that table. The data show 150,000 or so clones, with just under 85% seen just once and roughly 7.5% held by the top ten. This clonotype originated in a man between 40 and 49 years old who had recovered from COVID-19. The gene calls are TRBV15 and TRBJ1-3, with 7 bases identical to TRBD1. Sequencing was performed on peripheral blood. CDR3 protein: CATSSDRASGNTIYF. DNA for the CDR3: TGTGCCACCAGCAGTGACAGGGCCTCTGGAAACACCATATATTTT.